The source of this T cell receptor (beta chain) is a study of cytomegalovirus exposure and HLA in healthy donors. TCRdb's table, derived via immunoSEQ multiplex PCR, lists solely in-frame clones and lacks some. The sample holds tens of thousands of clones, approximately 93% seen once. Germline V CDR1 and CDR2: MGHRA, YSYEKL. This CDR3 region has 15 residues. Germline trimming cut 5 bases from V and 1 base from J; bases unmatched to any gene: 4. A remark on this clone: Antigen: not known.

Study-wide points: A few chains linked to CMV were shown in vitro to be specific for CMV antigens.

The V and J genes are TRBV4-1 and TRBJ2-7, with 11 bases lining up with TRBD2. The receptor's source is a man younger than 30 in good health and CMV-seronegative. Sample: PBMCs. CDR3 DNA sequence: TGCGCCAGCAGCATAATAGCGGGGGGGTCCTACGAGCAGTACTTC. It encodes CASSIIAGGSYEQYF.